A selection of T cell receptor beta chains follows, all from one sample in a study of T cells after yellow fever vaccination. TCRdb analysed the 5' RACE reads with MiXCR anew, one entry per CDR3 protein. This table holds a few hundred thousand distinct CDR3 sequences, roughly 4.8% found once. This specimen was CD4+ T cells sorted from PBMCs, taken on the day of the yellow fever booster vaccination. Every receptor here comes from a man younger than 35 who received the YFV17D yellow fever vaccine. Both conserved end residues are part of each CDR3. Fields, in order: CDR3 DNA, CDR3 protein, D gene, V gene, clone size, J gene. D genes are given only for firm matches. Clone size appears in some rows only: once, few, many, or a class for an expanded clone.

CDR3 DNA: TGTGCCAGCAGTTTTGGGACAGGGGTACCTGCGAACACCGGGGAGCTGTTTTTT
CDR3 protein: CASSFGTGVPANTGELFF
D gene: TRBD1
V gene: TRBV12-3/TRBV12-4
clone size: many
J gene: TRBJ2-2

CDR3 DNA: TGTGCCAGCAGCTCAACAGGGCCCTCTGGAAACACCATATATTTT
CDR3 protein: CASSSTGPSGNTIYF
D gene: -
V gene: TRBV7-9
clone size: -
J gene: TRBJ1-3

CDR3 DNA: TGTGCCAGCAGCTTAACAAAGCTGGATACGCAGCATTTT
CDR3 protein: CASSLTKLDTQHF
D gene: -
V gene: TRBV7-3
clone size: -
J gene: TRBJ1-5

CDR3 DNA: TGTGCCAGCAGCTCGGCCTCACAGGGGTACGCTGAGCAGTTCTTC
CDR3 protein: CASSSASQGYAEQFF
D gene: TRBD1
V gene: TRBV5-6
clone size: few
J gene: TRBJ2-1

CDR3 DNA: TGTGCCAGCAGTTTCCTGGCCCTAAACAATGAGCAGTTCTTC
CDR3 protein: CASSFLALNNEQFF
D gene: -
V gene: TRBV12-3/TRBV12-4
clone size: many
J gene: TRBJ2-1

CDR3 DNA: TGTGCCAGCAGTGAATTAGGAGGGGGGGCATTCTACGAGCAGTACTTC
CDR3 protein: CASSELGGGAFYEQYF
D gene: -
V gene: TRBV25-1
clone size: few
J gene: TRBJ2-7

CDR3 DNA: TGTGCCAGCAGCCCCGGGGGGGGGGTAACTGGAAACACCATATATTTT
CDR3 protein: CASSPGGGVTGNTIYF
D gene: -
V gene: TRBV7-8
clone size: -
J gene: TRBJ1-3

CDR3 DNA: TGTGCCAGCAGTTATAAGGCAGGACGTTATCAGCCCCAGCATTTT
CDR3 protein: CASSYKAGRYQPQHF
D gene: -
V gene: TRBV6-2/TRBV6-3
clone size: few
J gene: TRBJ1-5

CDR3 DNA: TGTGCCAGCAGCTACCCCCTACTAGCGGGGGGGCCCCCCGAGCAGTTCTTC
CDR3 protein: CASSYPLLAGGPPEQFF
D gene: TRBD2
V gene: TRBV11-2
clone size: many
J gene: TRBJ2-1

CDR3 DNA: TGCGCCAGCAGCCAAGGGGGAGGTGACCGCTATGGCTACACCTTC
CDR3 protein: CASSQGGGDRYGYTF
D gene: -
V gene: TRBV4-3
clone size: -
J gene: TRBJ1-2

CDR3 DNA: TGCAGTGCAGCAGGAGACCCTGGTTATTTGGCACCTGGCTACACCTTC
CDR3 protein: CSAAGDPGYLAPGYTF
D gene: -
V gene: TRBV20-1
clone size: few
J gene: TRBJ1-2

CDR3 DNA: TGTGCCAGTAGTATCGAGGGGACTAGCGGGGAACAAGAGACCCAGTACTTC
CDR3 protein: CASSIEGTSGEQETQYF
D gene: TRBD2
V gene: TRBV19
clone size: few
J gene: TRBJ2-5

CDR3 DNA: TGCGCCAGCAGCACACCGGACAGGGCTTCCTTCGAGCAGTACTTC
CDR3 protein: CASSTPDRASFEQYF
D gene: TRBD1
V gene: TRBV5-1
clone size: -
J gene: TRBJ2-7

CDR3 DNA: TGTGCCAGCAGCCCACCCGGGTGGACTAGCGGGGGGACAGATACGCAGTATTTT
CDR3 protein: CASSPPGWTSGGTDTQYF
D gene: TRBD2
V gene: TRBV13
clone size: -
J gene: TRBJ2-3

CDR3 DNA: TGCGCCAGCAGTGAGTATTTACGGGACAGCACCTACGAGCAGTACTTC
CDR3 protein: CASSEYLRDSTYEQYF
D gene: TRBD1
V gene: TRBV10-2
clone size: -
J gene: TRBJ2-7

CDR3 DNA: TGTGCCAGCACCACGACAGGGGGCAATGAGCAGTTCTTC
CDR3 protein: CASTTTGGNEQFF
D gene: TRBD1
V gene: TRBV12-3/TRBV12-4
clone size: many
J gene: TRBJ2-1

CDR3 DNA: TGCAGTGCAGGGAGGAGGACCTTC
CDR3 protein: CSAGRRTF
D gene: -
V gene: TRBV20-1
clone size: many
J gene: TRBJ1-2

CDR3 DNA: TGCAGTGCCACAGGGAGGGGGGCGGTGGTCACAGATACGCAGTATTTT
CDR3 protein: CSATGRGAVVTDTQYF
D gene: -
V gene: TRBV20-1
clone size: few
J gene: TRBJ2-3

CDR3 DNA: TGCGCCAGCAGCTTGGATGGGGATAACGGTGAAAAACTGTTTTTT
CDR3 protein: CASSLDGDNGEKLFF
D gene: -
V gene: TRBV5-1
clone size: -
J gene: TRBJ1-4

CDR3 DNA: TGTGCCATCAGGGGGGACAGGGGGCATCAGCCCCAGCATTTT
CDR3 protein: CAIRGDRGHQPQHF
D gene: TRBD1
V gene: TRBV10-3
clone size: -
J gene: TRBJ1-5

CDR3 DNA: TGCGCCAGCAGCTTGATTAGCGGGGAGACCCAGTACTTC
CDR3 protein: CASSLISGETQYF
D gene: TRBD2
V gene: TRBV5-1
clone size: -
J gene: TRBJ2-5

CDR3 DNA: TGTGCCAGCAGCGCCTCAGACAGGGTTGAAGCTGAAGCTTTCTTT
CDR3 protein: CASSASDRVEAEAFF
D gene: TRBD1
V gene: TRBV9
clone size: few
J gene: TRBJ1-1

CDR3 DNA: TGTGCCAGCAGCTCGCATATAACAGGGGCCAAAACGTTGGATGGCTACACCTTC
CDR3 protein: CASSSHITGAKTLDGYTF
D gene: TRBD1
V gene: TRBV7-2
clone size: -
J gene: TRBJ1-2

CDR3 DNA: TGTGCCAGCTCCGGACAGTCCAACACTGAAGCTTTCTTT
CDR3 protein: CASSGQSNTEAFF
D gene: -
V gene: TRBV18
clone size: few
J gene: TRBJ1-1

CDR3 DNA: TGTGCCAGCAGCTTTGGACAAACAGAGACCCAGTACTTC
CDR3 protein: CASSFGQTETQYF
D gene: -
V gene: TRBV7-3
clone size: many
J gene: TRBJ2-5

CDR3 DNA: TGTGCCAGCAGCCGTACAGGGCATGGCTACACCTTC
CDR3 protein: CASSRTGHGYTF
D gene: -
V gene: TRBV4-2
clone size: few
J gene: TRBJ1-2

CDR3 DNA: TGCGCCAGCAGTGACATCGAACCGGGGAGAGAGTACCAAGAGACCCAGTACTTC
CDR3 protein: CASSDIEPGREYQETQYF
D gene: -
V gene: TRBV10-1
clone size: -
J gene: TRBJ2-5

CDR3 DNA: TGTGCCAGCTCACTCGACACCCTGAACACTGAAGCTTTCTTT
CDR3 protein: CASSLDTLNTEAFF
D gene: -
V gene: TRBV18
clone size: many
J gene: TRBJ1-1

CDR3 DNA: TGTGCCAGCAGCCCCTACACCTCTGGAAACACCATATATTTT
CDR3 protein: CASSPYTSGNTIYF
D gene: -
V gene: TRBV5-4
clone size: few
J gene: TRBJ1-3

CDR3 DNA: TGTGCCATCAGTGGACGGAGAGTTAATTCCGAGCAGTACTTC
CDR3 protein: CAISGRRVNSEQYF
D gene: -
V gene: TRBV10-3
clone size: -
J gene: TRBJ2-7

CDR3 DNA: TGTGCCAGCCGGCGTGGGGAGGATCAGCCCCAGCATTTT
CDR3 protein: CASRRGEDQPQHF
D gene: -
V gene: TRBV18
clone size: -
J gene: TRBJ1-5

CDR3 DNA: TGTGCCAGCTCAGCTCAGGGGGCTGGAGGCAATCAGCCCCAGCATTTT
CDR3 protein: CASSAQGAGGNQPQHF
D gene: TRBD1
V gene: TRBV18
clone size: few
J gene: TRBJ1-5

CDR3 DNA: TGTGCCAGCAGCAGGGGGTCGTCCGGCCAAGAGACCCAGTACTTC
CDR3 protein: CASSRGSSGQETQYF
D gene: -
V gene: TRBV11-3
clone size: few
J gene: TRBJ2-5